This T cell receptor beta chain stems from a study of blood T cell repertoires in COVID-19. The germline gives CDR1 SGHAT, CDR2 FQNNGV. The V gene lost 1 base and the J gene lost 6 bases, with 12 bases spanning the gap. The CDR3 contains 14 residues. Sequencing was performed with immunoSEQ multiplex PCR; in TCRdb, only in-frame clones are kept and a portion is missing. The table records fewer than 250,000 clones, 86% of them present only once. Sequences were obtained from PBMCs or T cells enriched from blood (not recorded which). The TCR originated in a woman aged 50 to 60 who had recovered from COVID-19. The J gene is TRBJ1-1, the V gene TRBV11-2; weak D call: TRBD1 (5 bases). Written as DNA, the CDR3 is TGTGCCAGCAGCTTAGGGGGGGGAGGATCTGAAGCTTTCTTT. Translated: CASSLGGGGSEAFF.